This TCR beta chain was found in a study of vaccination and CD4 T cells after COVID-19 (dated by TCRdb to between 2021 and 2024). Background for the entire study: The convalescent cohort comprised six males and four females, including two Hispanic individuals, seven Caucasians, two Asians and one multiracial person. Two doses of either the Pfizer-BioNTech BNT162b2 vaccine (n=8) or the Moderna mRNA-1273 vaccine (n=2) were administered to participants. Post-COVID blood samples were collected from convalescent patients a median of roughly 100 days after diagnosis, with a range of roughly 30 to 170 days. Post-vaccine blood samples were obtained a median of approximately 74 days after the second vaccine dose, with a range of roughly 13 to 250 days. The cultures were stimulated with overlapping spike peptide pools from SARS-CoV-2 and from the common cold coronaviruses HCoV-NL63, HCoV-OC43 and HCoV-229E. In control cultures, a CEFX viral epitope pool was used as positive control, an HIV-1 Nef peptide pool was used as negative control, or no peptide was added. In under twelve COVID-19 convalescent patients and a few infection-naive healthy vaccine recipients, researchers compared the spike-specific CD4+ TCR repertoire from before mRNA vaccination with the repertoire from after. At the TCR clonotype level, an earlier paper using these donors assessed memory CD4+ T cell crossreactivity between SARS-CoV-2 and common cold coronavirus spike proteins. Points the paper makes about the study in general: The median count of SARS-CoV-2-reactive clonotypes went up from approximately 22 after infection to approximately 40 after vaccination, although the change was not significant. Of the vaccine-specific clones found in convalescent patients, nearly all (304 of 307) were mono-reactive for SARS-CoV-2 spike instead of being cross-reactive with common cold coronaviruses. Relatively few convalescent patients were included in the study, and early timepoints after natural infection were not analyzed. Among the post-vaccine SARS-CoV-2-reactive clones in convalescent patients, a median 86.3% showed up only after vaccination, which suggests vaccine-specific priming.

Library prep was done by PCR. At the Johns Hopkins FTIC core, DNA from the cultured CD4+ T cells underwent TCR sequencing with the Oncomine TCR Beta short-read assay. The QIAamp micro DNA kit was used to extract genomic DNA from the cultured CD4+ T cells. The Oncomine TCR Beta libraries from cultured CD4+ T cells were pooled using unique dual indexes and then sequenced on an Illumina iSeq 100. In the original analysis: Non-productive sequences were removed, and CDR3s not starting with C, not ending with F or W, or shorter than 7 amino acids were discarded. Antigen-specific clonotypes were identified using the MANAFEST web application through comparison of peptide-stimulated wells with reference and other culture wells. Positive clones required FDR below 0.05, an odds ratio above 5, and productive frequency above 0.1% in at least two of three replicate wells. A clonotype was classed as cross-reactive if the clonotype showed significant expansion both in SARS-CoV-2 spike wells and in at least one common cold coronavirus spike condition. Levenshtein distances (stringdist) and unrooted phylogenetic trees (ape) in R version 3.6.1 were used to assess CDR3 homology. The public sequencing data were trimmed at Q25 with fastp and processed into clonotypes with MiXCR by TCRdb, which kept only in-frame beta chains. CDR3 protein sequences are deduplicated, and each keeps its most common genes and DNA. These V and J calls are TCRdb output, not the study's own analysis. The sample data list some 8,900 distinct CDR3 sequences, and under 50% of these were observed just once. The top ten hold roughly 10% of the sample.

Relative to germline, V is 3 bases shorter and J is 7 bases shorter, with 12 bases between their ends. From the cysteine up to the phenylalanine, the CDR3 has a length of 13 residues. Only the CDR3 DNA stays, 39 bases, in frame from base 1. On this clonotype: Its specific antigen is unknown. No base quality information exists; no much larger clone differs at one position.

The sample's treatment or condition, from its label and the paper: 10-day PBMC culture with coronavirus spike peptide pools or control peptides (ViraFEST assay). CD4+ T cells from unexposed donors were collected before the COVID-19 pandemic (2011-2018). The study used the ViraFEST assay, which expanded antigen-specific T cells with peptide pools and then identified expanded clonotypes by TCR sequencing. Each well held 2 million to 2.5 million PBMCs cultured with 9 to 10 ug/ml peptide pools in IMDM containing approximately 5% human AB serum and approximately 10 IU/ml IL-2. Half of the culture medium was replaced with fresh IL-2-containing medium on days 3 and 7. After around 10 days of culture, CD4+ T cells were isolated by negative selection with the EasySep CD4+ T cell isolation kit. Unexposed donor CD4+ T cells were tested for reactivity to SARS-CoV-2 S and N and four common cold coronavirus spike pools, as cell number allowed. PBMCs were separated from whole blood using Ficoll-Paque Plus gradient centrifugation and then either used fresh or cryopreserved at -140C. In general, triplicate wells were set up for every culture condition. The leukapheresis product used for the unexposed donors was purchased from a commercial source.

Sequencing was performed on CD4+ T cells from blood, cultured in vitro. This clonotype originated in a human donor in good health. This chain joins TRBV12-3 or TRBV12-4 to TRBJ1-1; there is no confident call for the D gene. The CDR3 protein: CASSFGPPGEAFF. The sequenced DNA is TGTGCCAGCAGTTTTGGACCCCCGGGTGAAGCTTTCTTT.